This T cell receptor (beta chain) was captured in a study of tumor and adjacent non-tumor tissue in lung cancer. The library came from three nested PCR rounds adapted from ARM-PCR protocols. TCRdb used MiXCR to reprocess the multiplex PCR reads, holding one entry per CDR3 protein. The sample shows more than 85,000 distinct CDR3 sequences, about 64% of them seen only once. The CDR3 consists of 17 residues. In germline, CDR1 is MNHEY, CDR2 SVGAGI. V trimming: 2 bases; J trimming: 8 bases; junction bases outside the gene matches: 12. Whole-study findings and limits: Compared with tumor, normal lung showed significantly lower TCR diversity.

RNA was extracted from bulk tissue without any cell sorting. More than 3 cm separated this lung sample from the edge of the tumor. This clonotype appeared many times. What it binds is not known. The chain recombines TRBV6-5 with TRBJ2-1; TRBD1 matches at 10 bases. This clonotype originated in a man in his fifties or sixties with non-small cell lung cancer. Source material: distant non-tumor lung tissue. CDR3 nucleotide sequence: TGTGCCAGCAGTTACGGGCTCTCCGGGACAGGGGTGTATGAGCAGTTCTTC. This sequence encodes CASSYGLSGTGVYEQFF.